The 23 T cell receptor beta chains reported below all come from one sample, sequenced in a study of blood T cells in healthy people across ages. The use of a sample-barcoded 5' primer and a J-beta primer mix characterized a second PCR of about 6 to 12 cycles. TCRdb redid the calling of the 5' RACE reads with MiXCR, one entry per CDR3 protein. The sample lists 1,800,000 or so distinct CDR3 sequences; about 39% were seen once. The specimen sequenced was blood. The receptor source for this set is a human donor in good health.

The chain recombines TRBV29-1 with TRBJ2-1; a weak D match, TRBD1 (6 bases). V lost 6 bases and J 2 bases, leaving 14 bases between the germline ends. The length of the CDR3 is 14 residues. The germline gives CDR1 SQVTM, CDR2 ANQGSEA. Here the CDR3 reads CSVMDRDTYNEQFF. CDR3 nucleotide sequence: TGCAGCGTCATGGACAGAGATACCTACAATGAGCAGTTCTTC.

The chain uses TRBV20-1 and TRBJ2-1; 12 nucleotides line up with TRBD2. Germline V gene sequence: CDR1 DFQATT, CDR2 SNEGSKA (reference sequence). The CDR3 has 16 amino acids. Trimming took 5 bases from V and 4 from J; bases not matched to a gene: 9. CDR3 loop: CSAPPGTSGGYNEQFF. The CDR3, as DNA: TGCAGTGCTCCCCCTGGCACTAGCGGGGGGTACAATGAGCAGTTCTTC.

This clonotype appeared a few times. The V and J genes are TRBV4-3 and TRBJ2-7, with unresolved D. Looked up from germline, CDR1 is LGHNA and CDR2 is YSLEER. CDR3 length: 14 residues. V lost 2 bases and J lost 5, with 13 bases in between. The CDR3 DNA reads TGCGCCAGCAGCCAAAAGACCGGTCCTCACGAGCAGTACTTC. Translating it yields CASSQKTGPHEQYF.

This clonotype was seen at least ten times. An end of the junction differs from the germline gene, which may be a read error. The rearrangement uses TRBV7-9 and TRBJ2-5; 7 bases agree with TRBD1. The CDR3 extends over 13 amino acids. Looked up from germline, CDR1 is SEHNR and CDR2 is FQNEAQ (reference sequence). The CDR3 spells CASNLQGLETQYF. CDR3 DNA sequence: TGTGCCAGCAACTTACAGGGGCTAGAGACCCAGTACTTC.

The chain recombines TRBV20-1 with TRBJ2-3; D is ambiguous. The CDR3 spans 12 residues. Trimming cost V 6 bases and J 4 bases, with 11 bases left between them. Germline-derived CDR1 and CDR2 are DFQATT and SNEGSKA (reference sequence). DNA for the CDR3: TGCAGTGCCACCCCCGTAGCAGATACGCAGTATTTT. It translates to CSATPVADTQYF.

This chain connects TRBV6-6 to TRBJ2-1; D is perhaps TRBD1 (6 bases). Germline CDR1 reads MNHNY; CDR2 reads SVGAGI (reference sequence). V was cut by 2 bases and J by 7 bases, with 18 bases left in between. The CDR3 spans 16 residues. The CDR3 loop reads CASSYPATGKENEQFF. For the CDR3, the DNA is TGTGCCAGCAGTTACCCGGCAACAGGGAAGGAGAATGAGCAGTTCTTC.

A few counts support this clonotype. DNA for the CDR3: TGTGCCAGCAGGTCCGGGACTTCGGGCCCTAATGAGCAGTTCTTC. Amino acids: CASRSGTSGPNEQFF. This chain uses TRBV9 with TRBJ2-1; D possibly corresponds to TRBD2 (6 bases). This CDR3 contains 15 residues. Trimming took off 5 bases at V and 7 bases at J, with 19 bases between the two ends. Germline V gene lookup returns CDR1 SGDLS and CDR2 YYNGEE.

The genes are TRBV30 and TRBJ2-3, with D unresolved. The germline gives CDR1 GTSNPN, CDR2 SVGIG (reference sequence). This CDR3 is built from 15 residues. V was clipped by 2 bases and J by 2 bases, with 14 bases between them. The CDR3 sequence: CAWSSIGAPTDTQYF. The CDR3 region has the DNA TGTGCCTGGAGTAGCATTGGAGCGCCCACAGATACGCAGTATTTT.

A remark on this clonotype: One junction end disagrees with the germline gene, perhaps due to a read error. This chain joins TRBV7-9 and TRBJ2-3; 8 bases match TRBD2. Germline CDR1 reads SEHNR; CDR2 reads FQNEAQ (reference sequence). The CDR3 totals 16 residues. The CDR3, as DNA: TGTGCCAGCAGCTCCCCGGGAGGGGCGAGCACGGATACGCAGTATTTT. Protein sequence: CASSSPGGASTDTQYF.

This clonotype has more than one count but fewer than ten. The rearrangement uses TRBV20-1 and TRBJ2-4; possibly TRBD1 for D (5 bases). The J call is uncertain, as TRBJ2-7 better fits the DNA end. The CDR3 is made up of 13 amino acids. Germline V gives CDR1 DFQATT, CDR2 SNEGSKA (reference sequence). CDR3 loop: CSASPQGGNEQYF. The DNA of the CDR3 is TGCAGTGCTAGCCCCCAGGGTGGCAACGAGCAGTACTTC.

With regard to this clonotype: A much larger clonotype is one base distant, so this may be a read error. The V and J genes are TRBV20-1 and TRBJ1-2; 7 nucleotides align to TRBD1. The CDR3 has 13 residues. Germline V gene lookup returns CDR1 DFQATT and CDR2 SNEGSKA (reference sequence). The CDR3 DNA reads TGCGGTGCTAGACGGGCAGACAGGGATGGCTACACCTTC. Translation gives CGARRADRDGYTF.

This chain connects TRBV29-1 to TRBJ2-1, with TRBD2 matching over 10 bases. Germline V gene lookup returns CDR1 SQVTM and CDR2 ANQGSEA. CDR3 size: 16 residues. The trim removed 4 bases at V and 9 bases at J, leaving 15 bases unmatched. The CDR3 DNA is TGCAGCGTTGGAGGAAAGAGCGGGGGGGCCAGCACTGAGCAGTTCTTC. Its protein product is CSVGGKSGGASTEQFF.

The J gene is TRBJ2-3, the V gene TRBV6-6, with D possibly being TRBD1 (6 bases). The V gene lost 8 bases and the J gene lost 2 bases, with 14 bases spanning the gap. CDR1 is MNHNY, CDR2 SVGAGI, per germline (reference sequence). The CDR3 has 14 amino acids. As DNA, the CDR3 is TGTGCCAGCCGAGACCAGGGGACCACAGATACGCAGTATTTT. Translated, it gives CASRDQGTTDTQYF.

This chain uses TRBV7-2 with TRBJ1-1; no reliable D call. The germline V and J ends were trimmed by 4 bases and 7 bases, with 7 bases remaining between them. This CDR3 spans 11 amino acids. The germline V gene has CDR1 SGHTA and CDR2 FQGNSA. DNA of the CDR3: TGTGCCAGCAGCTCCGTTGTTGAAGCTTTCTTT. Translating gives CASSSVVEAFF. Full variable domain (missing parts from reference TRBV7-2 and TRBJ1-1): GAGVSQSPSNKVTEKGKDVELRCDPISGHTALYWYRQSLGQGLEFLIYFQGNSAPDKSGLPSDRFSAERTGGSVSTLTIQRTQQEDSAVYLCASSSVVEAFFGQGTRLTVV.

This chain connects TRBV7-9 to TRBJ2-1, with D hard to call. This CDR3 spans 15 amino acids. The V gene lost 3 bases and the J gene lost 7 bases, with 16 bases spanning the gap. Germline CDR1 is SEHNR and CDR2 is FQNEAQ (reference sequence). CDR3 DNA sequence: TGTGCCAGCAGCTTGGGGAAGGCCTACGGAAATGAGCAGTTCTTC. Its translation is CASSLGKAYGNEQFF.

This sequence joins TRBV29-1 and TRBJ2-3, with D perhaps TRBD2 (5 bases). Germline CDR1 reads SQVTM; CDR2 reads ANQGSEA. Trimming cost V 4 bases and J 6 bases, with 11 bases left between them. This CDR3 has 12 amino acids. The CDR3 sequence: CSVGGIFDTQYF. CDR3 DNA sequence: TGCAGCGTTGGAGGGATTTTTGATACGCAGTATTTT.

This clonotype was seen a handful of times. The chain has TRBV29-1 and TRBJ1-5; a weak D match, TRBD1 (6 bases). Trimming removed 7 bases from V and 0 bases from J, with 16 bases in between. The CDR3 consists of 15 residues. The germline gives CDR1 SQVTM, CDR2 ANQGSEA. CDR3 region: CSGGYREYSNQPQHF. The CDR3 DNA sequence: TGCAGCGGTGGGTACAGGGAGTATAGCAATCAGCCCCAGCATTTT.

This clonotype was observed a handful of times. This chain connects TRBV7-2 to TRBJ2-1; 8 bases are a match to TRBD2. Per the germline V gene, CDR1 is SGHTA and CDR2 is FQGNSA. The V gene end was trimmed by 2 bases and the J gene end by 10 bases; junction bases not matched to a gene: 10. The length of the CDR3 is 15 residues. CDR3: CASSLQSGGPGEQFF. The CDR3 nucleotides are TGTGCCAGCAGCTTACAAAGCGGGGGTCCTGGCGAGCAGTTCTTC.

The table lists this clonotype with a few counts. CDR3 amino acids: CASSLDFGGGASNGYTF. In DNA form, the CDR3 reads TGTGCCAGCAGCTTAGACTTTGGAGGGGGCGCATCTAATGGCTACACCTTC. The chain has TRBV7-2 and TRBJ1-2; 7 nucleotides agree with TRBD1. The CDR3 is 17 amino acids. Germline V gene lookup returns CDR1 SGHTA and CDR2 FQGNSA. The ends lost 1 base at V and 6 bases at J; junction bases unmatched: 14.

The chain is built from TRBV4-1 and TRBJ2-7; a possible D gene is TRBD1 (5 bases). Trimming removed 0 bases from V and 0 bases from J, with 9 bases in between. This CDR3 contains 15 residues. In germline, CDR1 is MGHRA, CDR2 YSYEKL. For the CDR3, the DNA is TGCGCCAGCAGCCAAGAGGGGCGCCCCTCCTACGAGCAGTACTTC. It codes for CASSQEGRPSYEQYF.

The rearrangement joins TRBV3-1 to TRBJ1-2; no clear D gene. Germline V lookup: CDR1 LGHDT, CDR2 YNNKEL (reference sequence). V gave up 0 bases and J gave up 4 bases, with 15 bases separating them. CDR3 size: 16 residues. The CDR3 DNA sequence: TGTGCCAGCAGCCAAGATGGTCAAGGACGGAGCTATGGCTACACCTTC. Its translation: CASSQDGQGRSYGYTF.

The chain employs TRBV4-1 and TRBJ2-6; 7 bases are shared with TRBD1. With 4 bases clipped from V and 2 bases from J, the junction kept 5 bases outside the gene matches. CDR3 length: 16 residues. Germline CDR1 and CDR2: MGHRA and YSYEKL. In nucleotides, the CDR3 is TGCGCCAGCAGCCGAATGCAGGGGGCTGGGGCCAACGTCCTGACTTTC. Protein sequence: CASSRMQGAGANVLTF.

The CDR3 spells CASRFRDRGGSPLHF. The CDR3 DNA is TGTGCCAGCAGGTTCCGGGACAGGGGCGGTTCACCCCTCCACTTT. The chain couples TRBV12-3 or TRBV12-4 to TRBJ1-6, with 10 bases aligning to TRBD1. The V and J ends lost 6 bases and 9 bases, in that order; junction bases with no gene match: 8. The length of the CDR3 is 15 residues.